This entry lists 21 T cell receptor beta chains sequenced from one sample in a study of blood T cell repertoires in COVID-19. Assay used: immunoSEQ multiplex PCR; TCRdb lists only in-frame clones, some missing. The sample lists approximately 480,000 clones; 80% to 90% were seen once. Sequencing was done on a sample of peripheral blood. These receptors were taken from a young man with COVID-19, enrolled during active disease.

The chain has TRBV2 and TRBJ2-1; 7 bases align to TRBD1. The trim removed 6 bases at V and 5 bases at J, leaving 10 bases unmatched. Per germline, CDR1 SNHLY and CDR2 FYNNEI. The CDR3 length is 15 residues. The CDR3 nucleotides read TGTGCCAGCAGCGGACAGGCTTTCCTCAACAATGAGCAGTTCTTC. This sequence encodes CASSGQAFLNNEQFF.

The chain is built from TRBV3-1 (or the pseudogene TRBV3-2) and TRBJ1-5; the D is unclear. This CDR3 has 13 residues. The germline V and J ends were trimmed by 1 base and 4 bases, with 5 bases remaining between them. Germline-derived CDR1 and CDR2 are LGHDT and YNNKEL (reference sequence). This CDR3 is CASSQALNQPQHF. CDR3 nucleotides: TGTGCCAGCAGCCAAGCTCTTAATCAGCCCCAGCATTTT.

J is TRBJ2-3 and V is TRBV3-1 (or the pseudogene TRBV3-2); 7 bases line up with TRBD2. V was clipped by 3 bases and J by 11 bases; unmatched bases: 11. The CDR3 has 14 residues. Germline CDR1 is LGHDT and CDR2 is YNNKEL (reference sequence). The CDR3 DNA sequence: TGTGCCAGCAGCCACGGACTAGAGAGGAGAATGCAGTATTTT. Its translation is CASSHGLERRMQYF.

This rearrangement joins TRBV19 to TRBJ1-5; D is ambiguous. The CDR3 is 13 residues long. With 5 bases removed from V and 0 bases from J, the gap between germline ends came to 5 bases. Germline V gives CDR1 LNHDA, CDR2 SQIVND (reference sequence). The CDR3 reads CASSRNSNQPQHF. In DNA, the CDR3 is TGTGCCAGTAGTCGTAATAGCAATCAGCCCCAGCATTTT.

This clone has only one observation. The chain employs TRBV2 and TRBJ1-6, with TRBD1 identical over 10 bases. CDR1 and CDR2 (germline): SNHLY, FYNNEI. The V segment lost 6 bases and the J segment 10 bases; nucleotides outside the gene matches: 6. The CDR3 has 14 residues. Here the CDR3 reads CASRMDRGESPLHF. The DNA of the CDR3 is TGTGCCAGCAGGATGGACAGGGGGGAATCACCCCTCCACTTT. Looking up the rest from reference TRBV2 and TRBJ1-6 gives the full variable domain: EPEVTQTPSHQVTQMGQEVILRCVPISNHLYFYWYRQILGQKVEFLVSFYNNEISEKSEIFDDQFSVERPDGSNFTLKIRSTKLEDSAMYFCASRMDRGESPLHFGNGTRLTVT.

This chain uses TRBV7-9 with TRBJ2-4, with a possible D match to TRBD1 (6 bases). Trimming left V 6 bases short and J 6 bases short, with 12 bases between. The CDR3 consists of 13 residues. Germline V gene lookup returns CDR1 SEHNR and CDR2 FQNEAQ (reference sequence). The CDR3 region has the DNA TGTGCCAGCAGTCGGGACACTGCAAACATTCAGTACTTC. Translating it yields CASSRDTANIQYF.

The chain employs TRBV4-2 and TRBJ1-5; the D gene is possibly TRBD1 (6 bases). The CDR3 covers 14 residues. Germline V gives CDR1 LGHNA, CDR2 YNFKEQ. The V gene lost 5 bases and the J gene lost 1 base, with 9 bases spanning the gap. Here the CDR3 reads CASSNTGSNQPQHF. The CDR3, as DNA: TGTGCCAGCAGCAACACAGGGAGCAATCAGCCCCAGCATTTT.

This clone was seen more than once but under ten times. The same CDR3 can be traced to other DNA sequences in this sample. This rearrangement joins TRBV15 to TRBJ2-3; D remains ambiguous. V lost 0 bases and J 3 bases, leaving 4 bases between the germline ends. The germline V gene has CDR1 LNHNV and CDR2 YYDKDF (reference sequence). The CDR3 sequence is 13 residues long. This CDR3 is CATSRDLTDTQYF. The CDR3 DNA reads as TGTGCCACCAGCAGAGATCTAACAGATACGCAGTATTTT.

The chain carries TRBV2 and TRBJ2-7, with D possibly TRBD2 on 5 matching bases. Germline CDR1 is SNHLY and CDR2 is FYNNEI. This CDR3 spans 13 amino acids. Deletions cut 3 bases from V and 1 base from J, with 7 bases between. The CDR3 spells CASSDPGSYEQYF. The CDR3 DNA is TGTGCCAGCAGTGATCCGGGATCCTACGAGCAGTACTTC.

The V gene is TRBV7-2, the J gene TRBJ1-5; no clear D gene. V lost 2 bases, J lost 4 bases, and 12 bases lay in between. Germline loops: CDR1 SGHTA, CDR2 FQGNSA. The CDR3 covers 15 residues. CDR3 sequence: CASSLTWEWNQPQHF. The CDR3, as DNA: TGTGCCAGCAGCTTAACATGGGAGTGGAATCAGCCCCAGCATTTT.

Written as DNA, the CDR3 is TGTGCCAGCAGCACGGGGGGGGCAGCCTACGAGCAGTACTTC. Its translation: CASSTGGAAYEQYF. J is TRBJ2-7 and V is TRBV21-1; the table names TRBD2, a call not compared with the DNA. TRBV21-1 represents a pseudogene. The CDR3 is 14 residues long.

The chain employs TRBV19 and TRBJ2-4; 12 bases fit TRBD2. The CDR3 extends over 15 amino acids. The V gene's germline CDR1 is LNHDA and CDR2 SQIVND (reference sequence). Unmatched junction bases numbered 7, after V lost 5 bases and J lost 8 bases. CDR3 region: CASSSRTSGVDIQYF. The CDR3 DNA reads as TGTGCCAGTAGTTCGCGGACTAGCGGGGTTGACATTCAGTACTTC.

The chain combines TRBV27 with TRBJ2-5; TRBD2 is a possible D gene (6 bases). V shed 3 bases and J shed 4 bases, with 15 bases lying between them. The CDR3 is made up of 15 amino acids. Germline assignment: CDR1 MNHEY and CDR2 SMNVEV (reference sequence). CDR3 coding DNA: TGTGCCAGCAGTTTCGCCTCCGGGGGTGGAGAGACCCAGTACTTC. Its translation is CASSFASGGGETQYF.

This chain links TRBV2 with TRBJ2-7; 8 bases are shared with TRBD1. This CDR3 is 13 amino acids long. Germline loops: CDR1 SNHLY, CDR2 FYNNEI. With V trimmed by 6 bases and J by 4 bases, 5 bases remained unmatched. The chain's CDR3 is CASRDRVGYEQYF. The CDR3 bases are TGTGCCAGCAGGGACAGGGTGGGGTACGAGCAGTACTTC.

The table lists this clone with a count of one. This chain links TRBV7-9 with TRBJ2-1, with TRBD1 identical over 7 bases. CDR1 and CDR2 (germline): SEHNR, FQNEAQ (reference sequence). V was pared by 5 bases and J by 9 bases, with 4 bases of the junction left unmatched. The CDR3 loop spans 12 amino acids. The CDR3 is CASSRDRGEQFF. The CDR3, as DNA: TGTGCCAGCAGCCGGGACAGAGGTGAGCAGTTCTTC. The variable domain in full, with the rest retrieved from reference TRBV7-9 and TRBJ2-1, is DTGVSQNPRHKITKRGQNVTFRCDPISEHNRLYWYRQTLGQGPEFLTYFQNEAQLEKSRLLSDRFSAERPKGSFSTLEIQRTEQGDSAMYLCASSRDRGEQFFGPGTRLTVL.

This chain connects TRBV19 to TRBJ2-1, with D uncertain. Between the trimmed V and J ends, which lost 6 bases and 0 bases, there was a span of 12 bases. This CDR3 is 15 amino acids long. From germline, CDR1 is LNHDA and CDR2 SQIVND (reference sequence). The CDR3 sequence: CASRLRVNSYNEQFF. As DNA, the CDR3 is TGTGCCAGTAGGCTTCGCGTGAACTCCTACAATGAGCAGTTCTTC.

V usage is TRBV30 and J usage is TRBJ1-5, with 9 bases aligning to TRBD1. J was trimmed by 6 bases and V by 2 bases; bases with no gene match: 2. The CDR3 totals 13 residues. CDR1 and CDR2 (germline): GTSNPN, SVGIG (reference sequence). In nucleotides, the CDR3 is TGTGCCTGGAGTACAGGGGGCACTCAGCCCCAGCATTTT. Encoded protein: CAWSTGGTQPQHF.

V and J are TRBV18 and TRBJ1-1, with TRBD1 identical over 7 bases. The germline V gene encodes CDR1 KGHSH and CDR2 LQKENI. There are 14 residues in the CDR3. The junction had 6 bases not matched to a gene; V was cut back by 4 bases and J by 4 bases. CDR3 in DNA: TGTGCCAGCTCACGACAGGGTGAAGGCACTGAAGCTTTCTTT. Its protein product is CASSRQGEGTEAFF.

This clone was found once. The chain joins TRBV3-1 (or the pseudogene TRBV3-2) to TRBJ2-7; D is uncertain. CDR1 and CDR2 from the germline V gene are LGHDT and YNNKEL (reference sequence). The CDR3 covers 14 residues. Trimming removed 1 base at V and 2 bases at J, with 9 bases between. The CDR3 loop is CASSQATLAYEQYF. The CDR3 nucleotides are TGTGCCAGCAGCCAAGCCACGCTAGCCTACGAGCAGTACTTC.

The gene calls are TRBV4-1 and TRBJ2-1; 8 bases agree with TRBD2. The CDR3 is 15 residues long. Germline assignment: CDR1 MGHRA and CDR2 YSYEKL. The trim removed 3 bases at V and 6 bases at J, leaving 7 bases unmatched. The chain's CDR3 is CASSHPGTRFNEQFF. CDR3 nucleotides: TGCGCCAGCAGCCACCCCGGGACTAGATTCAATGAGCAGTTCTTC.

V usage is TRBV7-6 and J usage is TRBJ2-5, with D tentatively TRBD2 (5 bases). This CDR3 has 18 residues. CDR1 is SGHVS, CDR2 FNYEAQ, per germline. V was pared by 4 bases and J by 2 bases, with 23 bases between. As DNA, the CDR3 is TGTGCCAGCAGCTCCCTTGGATATGTGCGGGCTTCTCAAGAGACCCAGTACTTC. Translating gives CASSSLGYVRASQETQYF.